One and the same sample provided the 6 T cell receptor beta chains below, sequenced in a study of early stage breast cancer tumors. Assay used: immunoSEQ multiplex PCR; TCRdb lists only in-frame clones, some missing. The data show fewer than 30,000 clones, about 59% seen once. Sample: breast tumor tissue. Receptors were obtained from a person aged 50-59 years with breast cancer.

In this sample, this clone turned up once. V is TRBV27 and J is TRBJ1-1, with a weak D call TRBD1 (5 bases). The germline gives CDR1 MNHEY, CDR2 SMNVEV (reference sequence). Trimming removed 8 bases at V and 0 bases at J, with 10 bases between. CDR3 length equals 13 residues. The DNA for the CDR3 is TGTGCCAGCGTGGGGGTATTGAACACTGAAGCTTTCTTT. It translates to CASVGVLNTEAFF.

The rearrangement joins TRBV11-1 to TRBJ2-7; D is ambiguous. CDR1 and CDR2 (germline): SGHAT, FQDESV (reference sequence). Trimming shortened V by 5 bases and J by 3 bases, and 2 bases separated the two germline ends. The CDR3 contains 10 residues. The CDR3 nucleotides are TGTGCCAGCAGCCTCTACGAGCAGTACTTC. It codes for CASSLYEQYF.

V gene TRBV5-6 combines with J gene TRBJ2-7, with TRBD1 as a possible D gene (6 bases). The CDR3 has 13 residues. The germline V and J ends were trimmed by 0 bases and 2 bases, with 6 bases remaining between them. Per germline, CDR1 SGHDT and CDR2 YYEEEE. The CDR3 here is CASSLDRAYEQYF. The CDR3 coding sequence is TGTGCCAGCAGCTTGGACAGGGCCTACGAGCAGTACTTC.

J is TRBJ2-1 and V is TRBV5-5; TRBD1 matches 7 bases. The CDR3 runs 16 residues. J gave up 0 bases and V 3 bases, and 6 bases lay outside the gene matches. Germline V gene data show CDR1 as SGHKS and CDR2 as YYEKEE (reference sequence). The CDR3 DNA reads TGTGCCAGCAGCTCAGAGGACAGGAGCTCCTACAATGAGCAGTTCTTC. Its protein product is CASSSEDRSSYNEQFF.

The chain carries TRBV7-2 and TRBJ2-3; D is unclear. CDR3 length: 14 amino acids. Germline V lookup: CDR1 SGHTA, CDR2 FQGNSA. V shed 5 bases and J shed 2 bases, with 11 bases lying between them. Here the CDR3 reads CASSPSRDTDTQYF. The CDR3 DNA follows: TGTGCCAGCAGCCCCTCTAGGGACACAGATACGCAGTATTTT.

In DNA form, the CDR3 reads TGTGCCAGCAGCTTAGGAGCCGTTGGAAACACCATATATTTT. It specifies CASSLGAVGNTIYF. The chain carries TRBV7-2 and TRBJ1-3, with unresolved D. Between the trimmed V and J ends, which lost 1 base and 3 bases, there was a span of 7 bases. Looked up from germline, CDR1 is SGHTA and CDR2 is FQGNSA. The CDR3 runs to 14 residues.